Each of the 25 T cell receptor beta chains below was sequenced from the same sample in a study of T cell responses to AZD1222 COVID-19 vaccine. Profiled with immunoSEQ multiplex PCR; TCRdb holds only in-frame clones, not every one. The table lists roughly 180,000 clones, about 90% of them singletons. Sequences were derived from peripheral blood, sampled 28 days after the second AZD1222 dose. Every receptor here comes from an adult who received the AZD1222 COVID-19 vaccine.

This clone was counted between two and nine times. The chain is built from TRBV28 and TRBJ1-5; D gene uncertain. This CDR3 is built from 15 residues. V was pared by 2 bases and J by 4 bases, with 12 bases between. Germline CDR1 MDHEN, CDR2 SYDVKM. CDR3 residues: CASSLGPPGNQPQHF. The CDR3 region has the DNA TGTGCCAGCAGTTTAGGACCTCCGGGGAATCAGCCCCAGCATTTT.

This chain connects TRBV28 to TRBJ1-6; no clear D gene. The V and J ends lost 6 bases and 9 bases respectively, with 18 bases between them. CDR1 is MDHEN and CDR2 is SYDVKM in the germline V gene. The CDR3 covers 15 residues. CDR3 sequence reads: CASSMGFSLGSPLHF. CDR3 DNA: TGTGCCAGCAGCATGGGCTTCAGCCTTGGTTCACCCCTCCACTTT.

The chain couples TRBV12-3 or TRBV12-4 to TRBJ2-3, with 9 bases that match TRBD2. The CDR3 covers 13 residues. Unmatched junction bases numbered 6, after V lost 10 bases and J lost 4 bases. The CDR3 DNA reads as TGTGCCACCCTGCGGGGGGGACCAGATACGCAGTATTTT. Translated: CATLRGGPDTQYF.

This chain connects TRBV19 to TRBJ1-5; tentatively, D is TRBD1 (6 bases). CDR1 and CDR2 from the germline V gene are LNHDA and SQIVND (reference sequence). The V gene lost 9 bases and the J gene lost 0 bases, with 18 bases spanning the gap. This CDR3 region has 16 residues. The CDR3 DNA reads as TGTGCCAGCTCCCCCCACGGGACATATAGCAATCAGCCCCAGCATTTT. This codes for CASSPHGTYSNQPQHF.

This sequence joins TRBV7-3 and TRBJ2-1; possible D gene TRBD2, 6 bases. The CDR3 extends over 15 amino acids. V lost 6 bases and J 0 bases, leaving 12 bases between the germline ends. Germline assignment: CDR1 SGHTA and CDR2 FQGTGA. CDR3 loop: CASRLEGSSYNEQFF. The CDR3 bases are TGTGCCAGCAGGCTGGAGGGCAGCTCCTACAATGAGCAGTTCTTC. The full variable domain, completed using reference TRBV7-3 and TRBJ2-1, is GAGVSQTPSNKVTEKGKYVELRCDPISGHTALYWYRQSLGQGPEFLIYFQGTGAADDSGLPNDRFFAVRPEGSVSTLKIQRTERGDSAVYLCASRLEGSSYNEQFFGPGTRLTVL.

The chain joins TRBV12-3 or TRBV12-4 to TRBJ2-5; a possible D gene is TRBD2 (6 bases). Trimming shortened V by 6 bases and J by 4 bases, and 12 bases separated the two germline ends. This CDR3 is 13 amino acids long. The CDR3 sequence is CASRGNGGETQYF. CDR3 bases: TGTGCCAGCAGGGGAAACGGGGGAGAGACCCAGTACTTC.

The chain uses TRBV4-1 and TRBJ1-6, with a weak D call TRBD1 (5 bases). The CDR3 consists of 14 residues. The germline gives CDR1 MGHRA, CDR2 YSYEKL. V dropped 6 bases and J dropped 5 bases, with 11 bases sitting between them. CDR3 amino acids: CASRWGPNNSPLHF. CDR3 nucleotide sequence: TGCGCCAGCAGGTGGGGCCCAAATAATTCACCCCTCCACTTT.

In DNA, the CDR3 is TGTGCCAGCAGCTTGGAGCCCCGGGACAGGGTTGATGGCTACACCTTC. Translation gives CASSLEPRDRVDGYTF. V usage is TRBV5-4 and J usage is TRBJ1-2, with 9 bases aligning to TRBD1. V gave up 0 bases and J gave up 6 bases; unmatched junction bases: 9. The germline V gene has CDR1 SGHNT and CDR2 YYREEE (reference sequence). The CDR3 is made up of 16 amino acids.

CDR3 amino acids: CASSRSGIGIDTQYF. DNA of the CDR3: TGTGCCAGCAGCCGAAGCGGGATAGGGATAGATACGCAGTATTTT. The gene calls are TRBV9 and TRBJ2-3, with TRBD2 matching over 7 bases. From germline, CDR1 is SGDLS and CDR2 YYNGEE. The ends lost 4 bases at V and 5 bases at J; junction bases unmatched: 10. The CDR3 spans 15 residues. The variable domain in full, completed from reference TRBV9 and TRBJ2-3, reads DSGVTQTPKHLITATGQRVTLRCSPRSGDLSVYWYQQSLDQGLQFLIQYYNGEERAKGNILERFSAQQFPDLHSELNLSSLELGDSALYFCASSRSGIGIDTQYFGPGTRLTVL.

This chain connects TRBV7-3 to TRBJ2-1; D may be TRBD2 (6 bases). Per germline, CDR1 SGHTA and CDR2 FQGTGA. This CDR3 comprises 13 residues. Trimming removed 1 base at V and 7 bases at J, with 8 bases between. This CDR3 is CASSLIRGNEQFF. The CDR3 bases are TGTGCCAGCAGCTTAATCCGGGGGAATGAGCAGTTCTTC.

The J gene is TRBJ2-3, the V gene TRBV14; 9 bases fit TRBD2. This CDR3 region has 16 residues. The trim removed 3 bases at V and 2 bases at J, leaving 6 bases unmatched. Germline lookup yields CDR1 SGHDN and CDR2 FVKESK. CDR3 nucleotide sequence: TGTGCCAGCAGCCATGAGCGGGGGGCCCTCACAGATACGCAGTATTTT. This encodes CASSHERGALTDTQYF.

The V and J genes are TRBV6-5 and TRBJ1-1, with D maybe TRBD1 (5 bases). Trimming stripped 2 bases from V and 4 bases from J, with 11 bases between. The germline V gene encodes CDR1 MNHEY and CDR2 SVGAGI. The CDR3 has 14 amino acids. Written as DNA, the CDR3 is TGTGCCAGCAGTTACGAGGGGTTTGGCACTGAAGCTTTCTTT. Amino acid sequence: CASSYEGFGTEAFF.

About this clone: At one of its ends the junction is not consistent with the germline gene, which may arise from a read error. The sample contains more than one DNA sequence encoding this CDR3. The CDR3 nucleotides read TGTGCCAGCAGTTATCCGGACCTCTACGAACAGTACTTC. It translates to CASSYPDLYEQYF. The genes are TRBV6-2 or TRBV6-3 and TRBJ2-7; D not resolved. Germline lookup yields CDR1 MNHEY and CDR2 SVGEGT. The CDR3 extends over 13 amino acids.

The CDR3 region has the DNA TGTGCCAGCTCACCATCTAGCCCCCACGTCGGCGAGACCCAGTACTTC. Residues: CASSPSSPHVGETQYF. This sequence joins TRBV18 and TRBJ2-5; D possibly corresponds to TRBD2 (5 bases). V was clipped by 2 bases and J by 5 bases, with 18 bases between them. CDR3 size: 16 residues. The germline gives CDR1 KGHSH, CDR2 LQKENI.

The chain's CDR3 is CASSQDRNTEAFF. CDR3 sequence (DNA): TGTGCCAGCAGTCAGGACAGGAACACTGAAGCTTTCTTT. The chain has TRBV2 and TRBJ1-1; possible D gene TRBD1, 6 bases. The CDR3 runs 13 residues. Germline assignment: CDR1 SNHLY and CDR2 FYNNEI. The V and J ends lost 5 bases and 1 base respectively, with 8 bases between them.

The chain has TRBV7-8 and TRBJ2-1, with 15 bases matching TRBD2. The CDR3 contains 24 residues. The germline CDR1 and CDR2 sequences are SGHVS and FQNEAQ. Trimming cost V 5 bases and J 1 base; bases outside gene matches: 24. This CDR3 reads CASSLGPWAPNPGTSGGSYNEQFF. CDR3 in DNA: TGTGCCAGCAGCCTGGGCCCGTGGGCGCCTAACCCCGGGACTAGCGGGGGGTCCTACAATGAGCAGTTCTTC.

This chain connects TRBV13 to TRBJ2-1; 7 bases are a match to TRBD1. Germline lookup yields CDR1 PRHDT and CDR2 FYEKMQ (reference sequence). The CDR3 covers 17 residues. With V trimmed by 2 bases and J by 1 base, 8 bases remained unmatched. CDR3 residues: CASSLRTGDRSYNEQFF. The DNA of the CDR3 is TGTGCCAGCAGCTTAAGGACAGGCGATCGATCCTACAATGAGCAGTTCTTC. Drawing the rest from reference TRBV13 and TRBJ2-1, the complete variable domain is AAGVIQSPRHLIKEKRETATLKCYPIPRHDTVYWYQQGPGQDPQFLISFYEKMQSDKGSIPDRFSAQQFSDYHSELNMSSLELGDSALYFCASSLRTGDRSYNEQFFGPGTRLTVL.

Turning to this clone: Other DNA sequences within the sample encode an identical CDR3. The CDR3 bases are TGTGCCAGCAGCCCGGGACAGGGTTGGACTGAAGCTTTCTTT. It yields the protein CASSPGQGWTEAFF. The chain carries TRBV6-5 and TRBJ1-1, with TRBD1 identical over 9 bases. Per germline, CDR1 MNHEY and CDR2 SVGAGI. The V gene end was trimmed by 6 bases and the J gene end by 5 bases; junction bases not matched to a gene: 7. This CDR3 contains 14 residues.

V is TRBV2 and J is TRBJ2-5, with 11 bases fitting TRBD2. The germline CDR1 and CDR2 sequences are SNHLY and FYNNEI. The CDR3 is 14 residues long. With 3 bases clipped from V and 5 bases from J, the junction kept 2 bases outside the gene matches. CDR3 DNA: TGTGCCAGCAGTGAGGGACTAGCGGCCGAGACCCAGTACTTC. Its protein is CASSEGLAAETQYF.

The CDR3 loop is CASSASGSNQPQHF. CDR3 in DNA: TGTGCCAGCAGTGCCTCGGGGAGCAATCAGCCCCAGCATTTT. The chain recombines TRBV25-1 with TRBJ1-5; D call uncertain. The germline V gene has CDR1 MGHDK and CDR2 SYGVNS. The length of the CDR3 is 14 residues. V lost 4 bases, J lost 1 base, and 8 bases lay in between. Using reference TRBV25-1 and TRBJ1-5 for the parts outside the CDR3, the full variable domain is EADIYQTPRYLVIGTGKKITLECSQTMGHDKMYWYQQDPGMELHLIHYSYGVNSTEKGDLSSESTVSRIRTEHFPLTLESARPSHTSQYLCASSASGSNQPQHFGDGTRLSIL.

The chain links TRBV6-5 to TRBJ2-5; D is perhaps TRBD2 (6 bases). Germline lookup yields CDR1 MNHEY and CDR2 SVGAGI. Trimming took off 9 bases at V and 2 bases at J, with 19 bases between the two ends. The CDR3 has 15 residues. CDR3 residues: CASTRMGLPQETQYF. Written as DNA, the CDR3 is TGTGCCAGTACCAGAATGGGACTCCCTCAAGAGACCCAGTACTTC.

The V and J genes are TRBV2 and TRBJ1-2, with 9 bases that match TRBD1. This CDR3 spans 16 amino acids. CDR1 and CDR2 (germline): SNHLY, FYNNEI. V was clipped by 4 bases and J by 8 bases; unmatched bases: 14. Here the CDR3 reads CASSANTDRGVGGYTF. The DNA of the CDR3 is TGTGCCAGCAGTGCAAATACGGACAGGGGAGTCGGAGGCTACACCTTC.

J is TRBJ2-4 and V is TRBV28; D gene uncertain. CDR1 and CDR2 (germline): MDHEN, SYDVKM. Deletions cut 4 bases from V and 9 bases from J, with 10 bases between. The CDR3 length is 12 residues. CDR3 nucleotides: TGTGCCAGCAGTTCCCCGCCGTCCATTCAGTACTTC. The encoded protein is CASSSPPSIQYF.

This chain connects TRBV2 to TRBJ1-3, with unresolved D. The CDR3 has 13 residues. Per germline, CDR1 SNHLY and CDR2 FYNNEI. Trimming cost V 2 bases and J 1 base, with 3 bases left between them. This chain's CDR3 is CASSEQSGNTIYF. The CDR3 DNA sequence: TGTGCCAGCAGTGAACAATCTGGAAACACCATATATTTT.

The chain is built from TRBV4-1 and TRBJ1-2; no definite D call. The CDR3 loop spans 15 amino acids. V was shortened by 0 bases and J by 4 bases, with 12 bases between the two germline ends. Germline CDR1 and CDR2: MGHRA and YSYEKL. CDR3 protein: CASSQEGGGRYGYTF. In DNA form, the CDR3 reads TGCGCCAGCAGCCAAGAAGGAGGAGGGCGCTATGGCTACACCTTC.